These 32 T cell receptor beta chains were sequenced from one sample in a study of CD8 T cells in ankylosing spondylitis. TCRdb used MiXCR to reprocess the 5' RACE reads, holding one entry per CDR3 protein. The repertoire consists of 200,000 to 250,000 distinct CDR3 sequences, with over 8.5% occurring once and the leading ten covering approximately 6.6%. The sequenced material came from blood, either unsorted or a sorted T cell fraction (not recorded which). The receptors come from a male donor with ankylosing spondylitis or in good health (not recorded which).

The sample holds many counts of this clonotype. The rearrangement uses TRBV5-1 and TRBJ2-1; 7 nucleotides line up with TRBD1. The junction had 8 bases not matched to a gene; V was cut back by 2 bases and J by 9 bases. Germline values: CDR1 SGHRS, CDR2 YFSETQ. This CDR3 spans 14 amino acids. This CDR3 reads CASSFTGVLGEQFF. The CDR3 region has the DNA TGCGCCAGCAGCTTCACAGGGGTTTTAGGTGAGCAGTTCTTC.

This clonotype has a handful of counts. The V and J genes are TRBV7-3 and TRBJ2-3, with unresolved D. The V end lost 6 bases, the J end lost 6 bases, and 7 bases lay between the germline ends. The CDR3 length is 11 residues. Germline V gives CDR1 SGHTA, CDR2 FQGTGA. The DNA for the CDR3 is TGTGCCAGCAGAAAAGTGGATACGCAGTATTTT. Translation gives CASRKVDTQYF.

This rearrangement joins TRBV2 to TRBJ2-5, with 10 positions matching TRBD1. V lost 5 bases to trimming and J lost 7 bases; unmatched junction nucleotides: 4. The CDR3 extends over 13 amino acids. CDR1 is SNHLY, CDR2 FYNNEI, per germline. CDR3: CASSYGQGGTQYF. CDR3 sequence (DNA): TGTGCCAGCAGTTACGGACAGGGGGGGACCCAGTACTTC. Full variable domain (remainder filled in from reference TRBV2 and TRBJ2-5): EPEVTQTPSHQVTQMGQEVILRCVPISNHLYFYWYRQILGQKVEFLVSFYNNEISEKSEIFDDQFSVERPDGSNFTLKIRSTKLEDSAMYFCASSYGQGGTQYFGPGTRLLVL.

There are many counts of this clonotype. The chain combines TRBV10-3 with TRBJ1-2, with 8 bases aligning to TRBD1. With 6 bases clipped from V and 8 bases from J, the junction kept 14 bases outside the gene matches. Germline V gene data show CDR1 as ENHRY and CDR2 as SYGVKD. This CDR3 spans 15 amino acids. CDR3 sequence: CAIRGDGQGVWGYTF. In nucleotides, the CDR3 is TGTGCCATCAGGGGAGACGGACAGGGTGTTTGGGGCTACACCTTC.

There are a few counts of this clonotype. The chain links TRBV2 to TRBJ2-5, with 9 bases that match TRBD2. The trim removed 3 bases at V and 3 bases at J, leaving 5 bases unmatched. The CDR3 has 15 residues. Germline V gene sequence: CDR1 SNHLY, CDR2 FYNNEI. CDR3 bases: TGTGCCAGCAGTGATTTGGTAGCGGGAGAAGAGACCCAGTACTTC. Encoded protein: CASSDLVAGEETQYF.

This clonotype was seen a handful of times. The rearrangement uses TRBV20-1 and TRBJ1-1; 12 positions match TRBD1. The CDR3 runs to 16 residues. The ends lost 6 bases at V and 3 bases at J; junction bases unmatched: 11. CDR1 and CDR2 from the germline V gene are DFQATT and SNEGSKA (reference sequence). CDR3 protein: CSATGTGGGFDTEAFF. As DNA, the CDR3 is TGCAGTGCAACCGGGACAGGGGGCGGGTTCGACACTGAAGCTTTCTTT.

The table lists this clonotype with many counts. CDR3 nucleotides: TGCAGTGCTAGGAAGCCTAGCGGGAGCACAGATACGCAGTATTTT. Its translation is CSARKPSGSTDTQYF. The chain uses TRBV20-1 and TRBJ2-3; 8 bases line up with TRBD2. The CDR3 runs 15 residues. The trim removed 3 bases at V and 0 bases at J, leaving 5 bases unmatched. The germline V gene encodes CDR1 DFQATT and CDR2 SNEGSKA (reference sequence).

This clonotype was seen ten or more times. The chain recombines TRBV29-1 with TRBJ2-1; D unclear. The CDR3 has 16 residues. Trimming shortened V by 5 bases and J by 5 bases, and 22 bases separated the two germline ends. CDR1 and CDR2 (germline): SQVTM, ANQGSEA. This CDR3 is CSVIRSASSWNNEQFF. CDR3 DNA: TGCAGCGTTATTCGCTCAGCCAGTTCGTGGAACAATGAGCAGTTCTTC.

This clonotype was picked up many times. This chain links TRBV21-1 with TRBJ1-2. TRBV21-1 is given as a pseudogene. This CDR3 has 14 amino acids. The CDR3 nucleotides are TGTGCCAGCAGCAAACGGGGTGGGTCATATGGCTACACCTTC. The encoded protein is CASSKRGGSYGYTF.

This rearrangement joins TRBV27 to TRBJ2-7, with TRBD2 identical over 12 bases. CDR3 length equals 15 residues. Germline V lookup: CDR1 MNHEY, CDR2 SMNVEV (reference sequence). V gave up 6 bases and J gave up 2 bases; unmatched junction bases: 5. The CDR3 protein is CASRQGLAGPYEQYF. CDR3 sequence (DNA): TGTGCCAGCAGACAGGGACTAGCGGGTCCCTACGAGCAGTACTTC.

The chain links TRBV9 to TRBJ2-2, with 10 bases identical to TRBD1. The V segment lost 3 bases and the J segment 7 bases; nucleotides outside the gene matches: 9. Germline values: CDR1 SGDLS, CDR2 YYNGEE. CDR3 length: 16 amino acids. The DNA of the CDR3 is TGTGCCAGCAGCGGAACCGGGACAGGGGTAGGCGGGGAGCTGTTTTTT. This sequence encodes CASSGTGTGVGGELFF.

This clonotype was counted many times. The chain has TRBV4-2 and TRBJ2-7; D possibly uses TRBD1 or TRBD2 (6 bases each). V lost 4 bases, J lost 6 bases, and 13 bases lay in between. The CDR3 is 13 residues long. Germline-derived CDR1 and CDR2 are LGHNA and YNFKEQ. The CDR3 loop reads CASSRKGGSEQYF. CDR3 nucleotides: TGTGCCAGCAGCCGCAAGGGGGGCTCCGAGCAGTACTTC.

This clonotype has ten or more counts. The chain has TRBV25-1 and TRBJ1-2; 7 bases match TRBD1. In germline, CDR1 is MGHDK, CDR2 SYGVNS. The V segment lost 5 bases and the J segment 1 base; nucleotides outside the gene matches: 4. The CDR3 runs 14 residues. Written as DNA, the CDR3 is TGTGCCAGCAGTACCCAGGGGGTTAACTATGGCTACACCTTC. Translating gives CASSTQGVNYGYTF.

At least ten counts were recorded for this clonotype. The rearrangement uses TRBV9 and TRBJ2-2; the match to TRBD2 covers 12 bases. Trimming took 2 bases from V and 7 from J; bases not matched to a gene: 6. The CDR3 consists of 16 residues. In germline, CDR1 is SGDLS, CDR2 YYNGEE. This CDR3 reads CASSVGASGGVGELFF. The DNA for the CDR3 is TGTGCCAGCAGCGTGGGAGCTAGCGGGGGGGTCGGGGAGCTGTTTTTT.

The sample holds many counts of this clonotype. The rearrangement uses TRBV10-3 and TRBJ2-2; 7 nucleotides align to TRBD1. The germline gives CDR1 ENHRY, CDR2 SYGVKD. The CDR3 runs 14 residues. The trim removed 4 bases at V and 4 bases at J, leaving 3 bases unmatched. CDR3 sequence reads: CAISAQGVTGELFF. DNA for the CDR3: TGTGCCATCAGTGCCCAGGGGGTCACCGGGGAGCTGTTTTTT.

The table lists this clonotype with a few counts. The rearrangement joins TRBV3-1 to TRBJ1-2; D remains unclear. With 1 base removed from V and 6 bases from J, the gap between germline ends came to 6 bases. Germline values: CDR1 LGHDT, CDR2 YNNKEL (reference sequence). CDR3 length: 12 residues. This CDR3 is CASSQGTHGYTF. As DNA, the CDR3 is TGTGCCAGCAGCCAAGGAACCCATGGCTACACCTTC.

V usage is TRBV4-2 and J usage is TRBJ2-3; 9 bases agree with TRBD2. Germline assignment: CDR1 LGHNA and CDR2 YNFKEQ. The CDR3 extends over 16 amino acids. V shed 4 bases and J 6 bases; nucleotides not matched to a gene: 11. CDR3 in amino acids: CASSRGLAGLGDTQYF. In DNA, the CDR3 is TGTGCCAGCAGCCGCGGGCTAGCGGGGCTGGGGGATACGCAGTATTTT.

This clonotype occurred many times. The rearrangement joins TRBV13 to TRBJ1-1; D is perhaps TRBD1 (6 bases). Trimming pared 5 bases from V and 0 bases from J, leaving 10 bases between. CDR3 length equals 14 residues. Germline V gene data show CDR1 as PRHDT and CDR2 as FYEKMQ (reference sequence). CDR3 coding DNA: TGTGCCAGCAGCGCGGGGGCGATGAACACTGAAGCTTTCTTT. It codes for CASSAGAMNTEAFF.

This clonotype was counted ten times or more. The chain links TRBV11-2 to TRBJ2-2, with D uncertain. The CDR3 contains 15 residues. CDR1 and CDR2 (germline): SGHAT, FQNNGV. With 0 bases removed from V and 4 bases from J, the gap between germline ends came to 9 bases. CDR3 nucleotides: TGTGCCAGCAGCTTAGACTTGCTTTCCACCGGGGAGCTGTTTTTT. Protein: CASSLDLLSTGELFF.

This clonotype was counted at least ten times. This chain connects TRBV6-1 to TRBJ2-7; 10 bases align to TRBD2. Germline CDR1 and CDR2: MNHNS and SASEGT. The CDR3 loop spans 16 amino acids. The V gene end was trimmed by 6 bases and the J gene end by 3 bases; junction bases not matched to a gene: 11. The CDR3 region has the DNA TGTGCCAGCAGCCGGTTCAGGGCTAGCGGGGGCTACGAGCAGTACTTC. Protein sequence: CASSRFRASGGYEQYF.

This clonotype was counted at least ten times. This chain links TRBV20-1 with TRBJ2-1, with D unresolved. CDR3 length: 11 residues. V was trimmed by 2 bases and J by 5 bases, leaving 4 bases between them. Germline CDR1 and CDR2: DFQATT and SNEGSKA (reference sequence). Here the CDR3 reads CSARPDNEQFF. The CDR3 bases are TGCAGTGCTAGACCAGACAATGAGCAGTTCTTC.

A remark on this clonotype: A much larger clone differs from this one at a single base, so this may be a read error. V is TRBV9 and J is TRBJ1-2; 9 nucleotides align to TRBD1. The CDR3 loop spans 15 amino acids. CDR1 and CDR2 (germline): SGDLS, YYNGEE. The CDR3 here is CASSGDREYNYDYTF. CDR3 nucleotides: TGTGCCAGCAGCGGGGACAGGGAATATAACTATGACTACACCTTC.

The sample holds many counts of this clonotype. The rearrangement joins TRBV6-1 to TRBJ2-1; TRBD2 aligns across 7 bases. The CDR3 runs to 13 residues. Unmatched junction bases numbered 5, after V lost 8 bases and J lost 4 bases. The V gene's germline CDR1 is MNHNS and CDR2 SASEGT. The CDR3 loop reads CASRAGVYNEQFF. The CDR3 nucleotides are TGTGCCAGCCGGGCGGGAGTGTACAATGAGCAGTTCTTC.

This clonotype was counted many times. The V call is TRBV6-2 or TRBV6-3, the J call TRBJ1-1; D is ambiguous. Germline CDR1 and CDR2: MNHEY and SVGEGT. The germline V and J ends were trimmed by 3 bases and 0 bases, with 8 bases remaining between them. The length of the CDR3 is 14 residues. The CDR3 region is CASSYVGLNTEAFF. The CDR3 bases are TGTGCCAGCAGTTATGTGGGCTTGAACACTGAAGCTTTCTTT.

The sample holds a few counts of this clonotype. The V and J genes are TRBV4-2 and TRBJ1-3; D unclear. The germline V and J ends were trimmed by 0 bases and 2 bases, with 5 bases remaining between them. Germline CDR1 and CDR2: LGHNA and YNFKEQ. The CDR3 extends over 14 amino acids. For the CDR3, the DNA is TGTGCCAGCAGCCAAGACATCCCTGGAAACACCATATATTTT. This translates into CASSQDIPGNTIYF.

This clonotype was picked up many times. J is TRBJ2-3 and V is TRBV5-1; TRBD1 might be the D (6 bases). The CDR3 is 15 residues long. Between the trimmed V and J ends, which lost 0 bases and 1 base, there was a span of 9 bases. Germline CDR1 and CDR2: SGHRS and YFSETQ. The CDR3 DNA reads TGCGCCAGCAGCTTGGCAGGGGACCGCACAGATACGCAGTATTTT. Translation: CASSLAGDRTDTQYF.

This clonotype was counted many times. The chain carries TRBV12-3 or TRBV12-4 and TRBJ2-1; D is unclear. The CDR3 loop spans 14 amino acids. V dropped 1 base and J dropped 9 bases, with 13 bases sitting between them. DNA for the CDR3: TGTGCCAGCAGTTTAGGGCGGTTACGCCTTGAGCAGTTCTTC. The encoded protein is CASSLGRLRLEQFF.

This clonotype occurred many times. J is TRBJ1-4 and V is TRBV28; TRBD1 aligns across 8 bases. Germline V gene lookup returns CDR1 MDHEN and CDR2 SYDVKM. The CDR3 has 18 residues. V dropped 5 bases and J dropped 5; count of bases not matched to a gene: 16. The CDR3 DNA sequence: TGTGCCAGCAGTCCCCTCGTTCGCCCTCAGGGGGCAAATGAAAAACTGTTTTTT. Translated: CASSPLVRPQGANEKLFF.

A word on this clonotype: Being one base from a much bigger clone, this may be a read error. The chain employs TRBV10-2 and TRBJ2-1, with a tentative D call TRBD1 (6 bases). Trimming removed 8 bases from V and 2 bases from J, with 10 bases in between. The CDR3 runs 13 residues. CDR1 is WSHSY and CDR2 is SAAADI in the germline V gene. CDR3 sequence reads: CASAGDTYNEQFF. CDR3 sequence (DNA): TGCGCCAGCGCAGGGGACACCTACAATGAGCAGTTCTTC.

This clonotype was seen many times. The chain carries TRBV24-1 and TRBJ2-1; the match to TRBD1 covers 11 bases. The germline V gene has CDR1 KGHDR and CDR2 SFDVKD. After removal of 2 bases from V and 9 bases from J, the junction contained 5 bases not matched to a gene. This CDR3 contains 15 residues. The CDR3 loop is CATSDSRTGGSEQFF. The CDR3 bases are TGTGCCACCAGTGATTCGCGGACAGGGGGCAGTGAGCAGTTCTTC.

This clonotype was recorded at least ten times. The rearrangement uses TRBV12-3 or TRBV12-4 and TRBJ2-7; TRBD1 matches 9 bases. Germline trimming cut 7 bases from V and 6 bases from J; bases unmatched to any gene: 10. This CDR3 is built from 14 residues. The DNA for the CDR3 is TGTGCCAGCAAAACCGGGACAGGGCTTCGCGAGCAGTACTTC. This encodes CASKTGTGLREQYF.

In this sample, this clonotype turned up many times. The CDR3 loop is CASSGSGGNTGELFF. For the CDR3, the DNA is TGCGCCAGCAGCGGGAGCGGGGGAAACACCGGGGAGCTGTTTTTT. The chain has TRBV5-1 and TRBJ2-2, with 8 bases fitting TRBD2. Per germline, CDR1 SGHRS and CDR2 YFSETQ. The CDR3 spans 15 residues. Unmatched junction bases numbered 4, after V lost 4 bases and J lost 2 bases.